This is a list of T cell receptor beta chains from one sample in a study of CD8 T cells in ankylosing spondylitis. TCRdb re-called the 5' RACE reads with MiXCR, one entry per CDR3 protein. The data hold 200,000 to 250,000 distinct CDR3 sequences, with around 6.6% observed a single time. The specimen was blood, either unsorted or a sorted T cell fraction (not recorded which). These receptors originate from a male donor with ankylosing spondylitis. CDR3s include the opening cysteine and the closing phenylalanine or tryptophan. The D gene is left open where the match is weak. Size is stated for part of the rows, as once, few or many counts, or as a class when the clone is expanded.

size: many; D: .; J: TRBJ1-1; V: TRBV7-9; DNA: TGTGCCAGCAGCTTAGCAAATAATGAAGCTTTCTTT; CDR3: CASSLANNEAFF
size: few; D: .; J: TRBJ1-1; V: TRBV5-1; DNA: TGCGCCAGCAGCTCCTTATCCAGGGGGAACACTGAAGCTTTCTTT; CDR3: CASSSLSRGNTEAFF
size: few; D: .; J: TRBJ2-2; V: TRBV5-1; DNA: TGCGCCAGCAGCTTGGGGGACGGCCGCCGGAACACCGGGGAGCTGTTTTTT; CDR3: CASSLGDGRRNTGELFF
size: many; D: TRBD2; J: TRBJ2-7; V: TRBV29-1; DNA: TGCAGCGTTGGAGATCGGCGGGAGGGACTTAGCTCCTACGAGCAGTACTTC; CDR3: CSVGDRREGLSSYEQYF
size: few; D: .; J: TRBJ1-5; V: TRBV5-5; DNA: TGTGCCAGCAGCTTGAAGGGAAGCAATCAGCCCCAGCATTTT; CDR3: CASSLKGSNQPQHF
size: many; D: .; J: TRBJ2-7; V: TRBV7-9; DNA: TGTGCCAGCACAACGACACATGGTGGGGACTACGAGCAGTACTTC; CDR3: CASTTTHGGDYEQYF
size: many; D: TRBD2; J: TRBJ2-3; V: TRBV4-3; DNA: TGCGCCAGCAGCCCTAGCGGGGGTAGCACAGATACGCAGTATTTT; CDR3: CASSPSGGSTDTQYF
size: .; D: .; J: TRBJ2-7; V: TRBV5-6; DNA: TGTGCCATCAGCCCGGGGCGGGCCTACGAGCAGTACTTC; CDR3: CAISPGRAYEQYF
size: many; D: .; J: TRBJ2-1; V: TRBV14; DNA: TGTGCCAGCAGCCTCAGCCGGACCAAACACAATGAGCAGTTCTTC; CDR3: CASSLSRTKHNEQFF
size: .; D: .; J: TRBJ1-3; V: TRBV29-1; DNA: TGCAAGGACAGCTCTGGAAACACCATATATTTT; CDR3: CKDSSGNTIYF
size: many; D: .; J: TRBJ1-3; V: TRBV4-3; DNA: TGCGCCAGCAGCCCCGACAGGTTGACTGGAAACACCATATATTTT; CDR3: CASSPDRLTGNTIYF